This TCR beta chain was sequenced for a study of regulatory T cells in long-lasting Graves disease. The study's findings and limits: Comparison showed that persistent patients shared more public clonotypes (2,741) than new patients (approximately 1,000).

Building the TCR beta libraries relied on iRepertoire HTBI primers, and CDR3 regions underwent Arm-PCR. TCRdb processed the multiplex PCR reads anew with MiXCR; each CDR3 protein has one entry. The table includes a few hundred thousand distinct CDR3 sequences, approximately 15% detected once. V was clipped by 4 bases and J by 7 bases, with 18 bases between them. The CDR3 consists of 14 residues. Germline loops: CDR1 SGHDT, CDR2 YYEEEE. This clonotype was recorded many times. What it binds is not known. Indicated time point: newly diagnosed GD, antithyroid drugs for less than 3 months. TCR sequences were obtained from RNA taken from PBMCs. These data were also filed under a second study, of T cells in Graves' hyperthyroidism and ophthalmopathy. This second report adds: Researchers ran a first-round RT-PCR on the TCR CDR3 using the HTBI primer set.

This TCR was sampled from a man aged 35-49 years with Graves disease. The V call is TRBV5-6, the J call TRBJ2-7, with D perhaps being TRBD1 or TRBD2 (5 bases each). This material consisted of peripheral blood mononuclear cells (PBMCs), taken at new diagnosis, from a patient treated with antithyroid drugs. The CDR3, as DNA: TGTGCCAGCAGCACCCGGGACGGGTGGCGGGAGCAGTACTTC. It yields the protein CASSTRDGWREQYF.